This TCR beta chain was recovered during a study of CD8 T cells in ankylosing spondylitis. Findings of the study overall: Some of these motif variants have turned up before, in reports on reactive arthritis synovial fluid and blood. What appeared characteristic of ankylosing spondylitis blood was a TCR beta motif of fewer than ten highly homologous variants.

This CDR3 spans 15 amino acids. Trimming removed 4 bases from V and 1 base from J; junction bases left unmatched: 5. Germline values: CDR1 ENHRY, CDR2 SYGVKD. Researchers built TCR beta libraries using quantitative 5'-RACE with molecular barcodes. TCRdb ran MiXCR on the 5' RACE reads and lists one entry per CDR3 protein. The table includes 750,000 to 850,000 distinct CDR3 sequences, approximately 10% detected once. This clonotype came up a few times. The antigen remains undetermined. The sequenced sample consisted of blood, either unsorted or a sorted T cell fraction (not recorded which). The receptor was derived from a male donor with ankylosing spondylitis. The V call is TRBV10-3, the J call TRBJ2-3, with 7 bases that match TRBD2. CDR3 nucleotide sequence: TGTGCCATCAGTGCCGCGAGCGGGGGCACAGATACGCAGTATTTT. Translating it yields CAISAASGGTDTQYF.